This T cell receptor beta chain was profiled in a study of T cell responses to AZD1222 COVID-19 vaccine. Turning to the study itself: Second-dose groups at about 4 or about 12 weeks were pooled.

The V gene lost 5 bases and the J gene lost 5 bases, with 7 bases spanning the gap. This CDR3 spans 12 amino acids. This clone showed up just once. As yet, its antigen is unknown. General study findings and limits: The study identified only 6 or 7 AZD1222 recipients as seropositive at baseline. The donor cohort was predominantly white British with a female majority, and clonal diversity may have been underestimated. Sampled repertoires all dated from after the peak T cell response.

Data came from immunoSEQ multiplex PCR; TCRdb stores just in-frame clones and leaves some out. This table holds about 180,000 clones, roughly nine tenths found once. Source: peripheral blood, taken on day 0 of AZD1222 vaccination. The receptor was isolated from an adult in good health. The chain uses TRBV12-3 or TRBV12-4 and TRBJ2-1; D not resolved. CDR3 DNA: TGTGCCAGCAGTGTTGACAACAATGAGCAGTTCTTC. Translating gives CASSVDNNEQFF.